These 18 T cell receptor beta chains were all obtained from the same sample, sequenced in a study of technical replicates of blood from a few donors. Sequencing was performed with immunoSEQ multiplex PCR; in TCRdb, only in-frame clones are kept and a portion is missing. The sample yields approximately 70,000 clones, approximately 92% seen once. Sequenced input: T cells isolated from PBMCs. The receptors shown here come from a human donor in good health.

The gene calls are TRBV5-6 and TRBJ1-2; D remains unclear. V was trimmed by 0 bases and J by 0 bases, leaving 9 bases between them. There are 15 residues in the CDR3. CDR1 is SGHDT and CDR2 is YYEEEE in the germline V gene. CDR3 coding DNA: TGTGCCAGCAGCTTGGAACAGTCTCCTAACTATGGCTACACCTTC. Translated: CASSLEQSPNYGYTF.

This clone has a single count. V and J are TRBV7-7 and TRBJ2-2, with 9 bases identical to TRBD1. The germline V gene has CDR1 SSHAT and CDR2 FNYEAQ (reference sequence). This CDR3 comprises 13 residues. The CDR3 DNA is TGTGCTAGTGGACAGGGGTACACCGGGGAGCTGTTTTTT. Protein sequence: CASGQGYTGELFF.

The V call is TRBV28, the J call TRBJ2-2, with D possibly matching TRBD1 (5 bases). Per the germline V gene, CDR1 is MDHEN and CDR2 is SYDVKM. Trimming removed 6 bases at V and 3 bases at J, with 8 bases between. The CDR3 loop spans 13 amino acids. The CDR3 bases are TGTGCCAGCAGCAAACAGGACACCGGGGAGCTGTTTTTT. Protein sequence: CASSKQDTGELFF.

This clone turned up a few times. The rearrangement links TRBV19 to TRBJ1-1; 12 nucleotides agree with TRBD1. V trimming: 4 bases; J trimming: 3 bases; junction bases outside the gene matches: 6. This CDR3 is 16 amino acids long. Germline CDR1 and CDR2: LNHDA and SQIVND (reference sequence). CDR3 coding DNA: TGTGCCAGTAGTACCCGGGACAGGGGGCGGGACACTGAAGCTTTCTTT. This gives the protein CASSTRDRGRDTEAFF. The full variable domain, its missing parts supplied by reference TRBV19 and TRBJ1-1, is DGGITQSPKYLFRKEGQNVTLSCEQNLNHDAMYWYRQDPGQGLRLIYYSQIVNDFQKGDIAEGYSVSREKKESFPLTVTSAQKNPTAFYLCASSTRDRGRDTEAFFGQGTRLTVV.

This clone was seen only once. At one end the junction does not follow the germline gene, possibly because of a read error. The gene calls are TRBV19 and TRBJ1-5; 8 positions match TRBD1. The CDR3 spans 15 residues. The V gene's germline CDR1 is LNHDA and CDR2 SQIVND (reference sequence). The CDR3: CATSGGQAMGQPQHF. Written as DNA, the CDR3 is TGTGCCACTAGTGGGGGACAGGCTATGGGTCAGCCCCAGCATTTT. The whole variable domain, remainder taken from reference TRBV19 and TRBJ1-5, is DGGITQSPKYLFRKEGQNVTLSCEQNLNHDAMYWYRQDPGQGLRLIYYSQIVNDFQKGDIAEGYSVSREKKESFPLTVTSAQKNPTAFYLCATSGGQAMGQPQHFGDGTRLSIL.

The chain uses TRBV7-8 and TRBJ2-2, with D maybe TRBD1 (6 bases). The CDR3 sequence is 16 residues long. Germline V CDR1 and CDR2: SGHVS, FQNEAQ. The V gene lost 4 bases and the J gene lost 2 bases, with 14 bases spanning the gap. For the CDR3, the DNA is TGTGCCAGCAGCTCAGGGGAAGGATCTAACACCGGGGAGCTGTTTTTT. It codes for CASSSGEGSNTGELFF.

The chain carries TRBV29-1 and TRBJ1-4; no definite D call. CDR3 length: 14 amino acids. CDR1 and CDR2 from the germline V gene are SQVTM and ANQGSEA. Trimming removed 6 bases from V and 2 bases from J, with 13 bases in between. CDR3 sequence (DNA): TGCAGCGTCCCCCCCCCGGGGACTAATGAAAAACTGTTTTTT. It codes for CSVPPPGTNEKLFF.

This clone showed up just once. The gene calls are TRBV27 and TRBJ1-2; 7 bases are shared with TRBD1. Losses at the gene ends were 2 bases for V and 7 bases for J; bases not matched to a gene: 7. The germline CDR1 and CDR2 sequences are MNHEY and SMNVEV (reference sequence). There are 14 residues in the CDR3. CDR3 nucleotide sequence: TGTGCCAGCAGTTTAGACAGGGAGATACGTGGCTACACCTTC. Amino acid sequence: CASSLDREIRGYTF.

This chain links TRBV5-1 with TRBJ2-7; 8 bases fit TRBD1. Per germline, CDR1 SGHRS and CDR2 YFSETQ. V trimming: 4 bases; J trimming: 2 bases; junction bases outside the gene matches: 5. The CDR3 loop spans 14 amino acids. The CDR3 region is CASSVLRGPYEQYF. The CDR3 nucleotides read TGCGCCAGCAGCGTCCTCAGGGGGCCCTACGAGCAGTACTTC.

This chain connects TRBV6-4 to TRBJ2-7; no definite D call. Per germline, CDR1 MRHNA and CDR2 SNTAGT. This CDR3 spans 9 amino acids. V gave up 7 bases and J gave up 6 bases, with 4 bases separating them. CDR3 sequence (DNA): TGTGCCAGCATCCGCGAGCAGTACTTC. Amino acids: CASIREQYF.

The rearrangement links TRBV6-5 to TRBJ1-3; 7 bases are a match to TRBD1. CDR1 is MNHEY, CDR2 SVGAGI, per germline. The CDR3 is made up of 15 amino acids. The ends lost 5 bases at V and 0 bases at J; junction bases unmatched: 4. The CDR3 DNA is TGTGCCAGCAGTATGGACAGGCTCTCTGGAAACACCATATATTTT. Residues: CASSMDRLSGNTIYF.

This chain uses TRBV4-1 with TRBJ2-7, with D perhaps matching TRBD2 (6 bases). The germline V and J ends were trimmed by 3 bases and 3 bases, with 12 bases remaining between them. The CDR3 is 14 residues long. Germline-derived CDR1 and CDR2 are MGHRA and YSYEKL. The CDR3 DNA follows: TGCGCCAGCAGCCACTTCGGGACTTTCTACGAGCAGTACTTC. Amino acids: CASSHFGTFYEQYF.

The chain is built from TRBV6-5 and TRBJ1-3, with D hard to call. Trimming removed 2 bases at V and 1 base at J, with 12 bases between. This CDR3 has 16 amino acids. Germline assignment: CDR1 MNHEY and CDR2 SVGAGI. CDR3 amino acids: CASSYQAWASGNTIYF. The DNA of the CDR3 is TGTGCCAGCAGTTACCAGGCCTGGGCATCTGGAAACACCATATATTTT.

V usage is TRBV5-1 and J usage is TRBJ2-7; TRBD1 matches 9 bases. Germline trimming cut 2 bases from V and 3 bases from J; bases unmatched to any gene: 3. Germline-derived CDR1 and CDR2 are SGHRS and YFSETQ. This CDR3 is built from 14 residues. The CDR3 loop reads CASSFRTGDYEQYF. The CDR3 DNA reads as TGCGCCAGCAGCTTCCGGACAGGGGACTACGAGCAGTACTTC.

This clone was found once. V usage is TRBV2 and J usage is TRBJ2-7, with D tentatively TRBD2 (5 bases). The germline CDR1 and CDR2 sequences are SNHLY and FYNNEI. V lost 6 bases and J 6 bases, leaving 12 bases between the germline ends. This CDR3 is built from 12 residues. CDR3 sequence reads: CASREALFEQYF. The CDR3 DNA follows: TGTGCCAGCAGGGAGGCCCTGTTCGAGCAGTACTTC.

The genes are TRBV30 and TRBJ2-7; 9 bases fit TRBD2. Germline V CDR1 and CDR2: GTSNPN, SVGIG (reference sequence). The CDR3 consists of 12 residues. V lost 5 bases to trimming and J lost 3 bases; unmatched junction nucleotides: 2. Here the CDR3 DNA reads TGTGCCTGGGAGACTAGCGGCTACGAGCAGTACTTC. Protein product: CAWETSGYEQYF.

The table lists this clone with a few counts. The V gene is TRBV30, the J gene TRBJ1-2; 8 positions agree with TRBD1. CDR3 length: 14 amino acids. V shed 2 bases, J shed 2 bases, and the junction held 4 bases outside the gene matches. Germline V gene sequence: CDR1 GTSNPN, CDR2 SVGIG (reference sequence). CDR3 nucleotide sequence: TGTGCCTGGAGTATGACAGGGGTGAACTATGGCTACACCTTC. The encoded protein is CAWSMTGVNYGYTF.

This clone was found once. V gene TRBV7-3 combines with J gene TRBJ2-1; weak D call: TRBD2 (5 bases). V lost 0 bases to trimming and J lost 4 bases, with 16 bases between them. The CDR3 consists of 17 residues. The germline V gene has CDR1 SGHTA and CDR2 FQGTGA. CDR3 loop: CASSLTPTTGKYNEQFF. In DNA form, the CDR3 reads TGTGCCAGCAGCTTAACGCCCACTACCGGGAAATACAATGAGCAGTTCTTC.